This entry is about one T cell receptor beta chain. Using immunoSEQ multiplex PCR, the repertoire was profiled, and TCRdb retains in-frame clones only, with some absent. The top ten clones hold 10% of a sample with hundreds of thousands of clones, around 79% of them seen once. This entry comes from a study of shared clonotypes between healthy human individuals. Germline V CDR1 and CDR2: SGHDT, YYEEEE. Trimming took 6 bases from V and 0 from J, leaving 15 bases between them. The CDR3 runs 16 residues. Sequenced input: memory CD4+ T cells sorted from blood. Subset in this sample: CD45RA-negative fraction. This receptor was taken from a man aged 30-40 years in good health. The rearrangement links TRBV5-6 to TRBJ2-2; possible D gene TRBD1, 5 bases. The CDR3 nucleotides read TGTGCCAGCACCCGTGGGTGGGGCGCGAACACCGGGGAGCTGTTTTTT. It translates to CASTRGWGANTGELFF.